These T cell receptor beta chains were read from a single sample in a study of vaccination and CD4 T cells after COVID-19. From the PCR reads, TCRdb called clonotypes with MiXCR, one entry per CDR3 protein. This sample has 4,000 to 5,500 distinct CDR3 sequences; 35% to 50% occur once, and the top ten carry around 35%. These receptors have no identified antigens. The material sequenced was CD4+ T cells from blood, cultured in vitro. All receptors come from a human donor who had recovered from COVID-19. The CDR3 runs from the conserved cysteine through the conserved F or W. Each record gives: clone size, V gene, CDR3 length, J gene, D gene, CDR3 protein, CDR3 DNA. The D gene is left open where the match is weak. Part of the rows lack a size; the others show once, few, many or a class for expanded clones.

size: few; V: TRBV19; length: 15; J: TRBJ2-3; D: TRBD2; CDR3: CASSISSGGTDTQYF; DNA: TGTGCCAGTAGTATTTCTAGCGGGGGCACAGATACGCAGTATTTT
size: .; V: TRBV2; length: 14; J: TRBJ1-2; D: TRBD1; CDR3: CASSRGTGPYGYTF; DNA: TGTGCCAGCAGTCGTGGGACAGGACCTTATGGCTACACCTTC
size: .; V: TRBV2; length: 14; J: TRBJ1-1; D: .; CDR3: CASSVGRANTEAFF; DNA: TGTGCCAGCAGTGTCGGCAGGGCGAACACTGAAGCTTTCTTT
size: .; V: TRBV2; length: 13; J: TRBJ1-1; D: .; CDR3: CASTIAPRTGVFF; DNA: TGTGCCAGCACCATAGCCCCTAGGACGGGGGTTTTCTTT
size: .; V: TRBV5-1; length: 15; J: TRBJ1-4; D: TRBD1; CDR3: CASSSQGAPGEKLFF; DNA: TGCGCCAGCAGCTCACAGGGGGCGCCTGGTGAAAAACTGTTTTTT
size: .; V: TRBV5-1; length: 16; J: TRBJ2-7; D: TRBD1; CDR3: CASSLGDRDATYEQYF; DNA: TGCGCCAGCAGCTTGGGGGACAGGGACGCAACGTACGAGCAGTACTTC
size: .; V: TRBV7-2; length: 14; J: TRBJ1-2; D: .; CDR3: CASSLAVAARGYTF; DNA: TGTGCCAGCAGCTTAGCGGTTGCAGCTCGGGGCTACACCTTC
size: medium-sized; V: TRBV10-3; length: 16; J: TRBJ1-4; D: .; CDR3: CAISERAAGDGEKLFF; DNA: TGTGCCATCAGTGAGAGGGCCGCAGGGGACGGTGAAAAACTGTTTTTT
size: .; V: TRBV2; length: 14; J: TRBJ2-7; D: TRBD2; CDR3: CASILAGGPTEQYF; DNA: TGTGCCAGCATTTTAGCGGGAGGCCCTACCGAGCAGTACTTC
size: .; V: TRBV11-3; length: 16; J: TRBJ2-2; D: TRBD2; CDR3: CASSPAGTSGTGELFF; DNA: TGTGCCAGCAGCCCAGCCGGGACTAGCGGGACCGGGGAGCTGTTTTTT
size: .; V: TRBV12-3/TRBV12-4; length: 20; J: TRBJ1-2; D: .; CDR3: CASSPSWFLPGGRGATGYTF; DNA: TGTGCCAGCAGTCCCAGTTGGTTCCTCCCGGGGGGGCGAGGGGCGACGGGCTACACCTTC
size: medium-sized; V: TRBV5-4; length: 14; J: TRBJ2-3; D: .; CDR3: CASSRGGPSDTQYF; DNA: TGTGCCAGCAGCAGGGGGGGCCCATCAGATACGCAGTATTTT
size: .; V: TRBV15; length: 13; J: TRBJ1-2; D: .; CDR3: CATSHTQGNGYTF; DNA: TGTGCCACCAGTCATACTCAGGGGAACGGCTACACCTTC
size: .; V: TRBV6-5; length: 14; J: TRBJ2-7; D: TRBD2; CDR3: CASSYSGLGAVQYF; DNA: TGTGCCAGCAGTTATTCGGGACTAGGTGCGGTGCAGTACTTC
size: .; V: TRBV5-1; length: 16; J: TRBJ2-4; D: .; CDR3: CASSFDGRRAKNIQYF; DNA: TGCGCCAGCAGCTTCGACGGTAGAAGGGCCAAAAACATTCAGTACTTC
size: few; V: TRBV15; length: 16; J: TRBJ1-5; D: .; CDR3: CATSRVWSYSNQPQHF; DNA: TGTGCCACCAGCAGAGTTTGGAGTTACAGCAATCAGCCCCAGCATTTT
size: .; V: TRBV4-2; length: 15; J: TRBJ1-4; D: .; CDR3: CASSQALGGGEKLFF; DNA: TGTGCCAGCAGCCAAGCTCTGGGGGGAGGGGAAAAACTGTTTTTT
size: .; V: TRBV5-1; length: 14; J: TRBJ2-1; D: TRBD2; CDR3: CASSGVAGVHEQFF; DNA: TGCGCCAGCAGCGGGGTAGCGGGAGTGCATGAGCAGTTCTTC
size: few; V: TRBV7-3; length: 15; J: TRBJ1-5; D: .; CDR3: CASSLSGVSNQPQHF; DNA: TGTGCCAGCAGCTTATCAGGGGTCAGCAATCAGCCCCAGCATTTT
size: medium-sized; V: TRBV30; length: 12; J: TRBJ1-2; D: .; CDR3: CAWSETLIGYTF; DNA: TGTGCCTGGAGTGAGACTCTCATAGGCTACACCTTC
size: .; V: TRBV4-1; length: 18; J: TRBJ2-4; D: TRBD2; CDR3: CASSQRGTSGRRGDIQYF; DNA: TGCGCCAGCAGCCAAAGGGGGACTAGCGGGAGAAGAGGGGACATTCAGTACTTC
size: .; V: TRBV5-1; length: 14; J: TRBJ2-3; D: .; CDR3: CASSLGQPTDTQYF; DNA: TGCGCCAGCAGCTTGGGACAGCCCACAGATACGCAGTATTTT
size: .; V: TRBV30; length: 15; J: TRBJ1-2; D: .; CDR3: CAWSVHWGPTYGYTF; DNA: TGTGCCTGGAGTGTACATTGGGGGCCTACCTATGGCTACACCTTC
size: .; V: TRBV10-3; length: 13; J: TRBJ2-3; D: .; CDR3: CAISEQATDTQYF; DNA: TGTGCCATCAGTGAACAGGCGACAGATACGCAGTATTTT
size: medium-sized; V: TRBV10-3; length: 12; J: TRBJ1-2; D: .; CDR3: CAISETDYGYTF; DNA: TGTGCCATCAGTGAAACGGACTATGGCTACACCTTC
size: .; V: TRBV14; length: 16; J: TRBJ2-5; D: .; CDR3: CASSQERGSHQETQYF; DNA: TGTGCCAGCAGCCAGGAACGGGGGTCCCACCAAGAGACCCAGTACTTC
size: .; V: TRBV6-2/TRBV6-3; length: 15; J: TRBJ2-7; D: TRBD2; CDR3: CASSRAGASSYEQYF; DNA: TGTGCCAGCAGTCGAGCGGGGGCCTCGAGCTACGAGCAGTACTTC
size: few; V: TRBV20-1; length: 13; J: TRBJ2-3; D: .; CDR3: CSARGVTTDTQYF; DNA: TGCAGTGCTAGAGGGGTAACCACAGATACGCAGTATTTT
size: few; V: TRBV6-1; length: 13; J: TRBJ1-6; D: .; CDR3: CASSNVQDPPLHF; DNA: TGTGCCAGCAGCAACGTACAGGATCCACCCCTCCACTTT
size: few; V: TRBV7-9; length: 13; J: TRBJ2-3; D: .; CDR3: CACAWVGGDTQYF; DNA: TGTGCCTGTGCATGGGTGGGGGGAGATACGCAGTATTTT
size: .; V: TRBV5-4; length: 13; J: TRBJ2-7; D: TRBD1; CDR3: CASSPPDRYEQYF; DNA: TGTGCCAGCAGCCCACCGGACAGGTACGAGCAGTACTTC
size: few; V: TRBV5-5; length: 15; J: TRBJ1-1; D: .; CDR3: CASSLLAQRNTEAFF; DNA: TGTGCCAGCAGCTTGCTTGCACAGAGGAACACTGAAGCTTTCTTT
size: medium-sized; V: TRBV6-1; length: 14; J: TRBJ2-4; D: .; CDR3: CSEGPGRAKNIQYF; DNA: TGTTCAGAGGGTCCAGGTCGCGCCAAAAACATTCAGTACTTC
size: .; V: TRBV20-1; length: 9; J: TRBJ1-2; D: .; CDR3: CRSGYGYTF; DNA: TGCAGAAGCGGGTATGGCTACACCTTC
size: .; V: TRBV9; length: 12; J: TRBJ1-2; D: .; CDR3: CASSGGGYGYTF; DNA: TGTGCCAGCAGCGGCGGTGGGTATGGCTACACCTTC
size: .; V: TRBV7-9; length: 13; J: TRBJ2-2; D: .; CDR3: CASSRGTTGELFF; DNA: TGTGCCAGCAGCCGTGGAACCACCGGGGAGCTGTTTTTT
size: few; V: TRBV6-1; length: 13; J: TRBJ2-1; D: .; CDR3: CASRIGPHNEQFF; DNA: TGTGCCAGCCGGATCGGGCCGCACAATGAGCAGTTCTTC
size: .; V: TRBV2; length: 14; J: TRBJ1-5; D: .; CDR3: CASSERQKSQPQHF; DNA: TGTGCCAGCAGTGAACGGCAAAAAAGCCAGCCCCAGCATTTT
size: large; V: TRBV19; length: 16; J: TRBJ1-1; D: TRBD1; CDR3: CASRRRQGAGNTEAFF; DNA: TGTGCCAGTAGACGTAGACAGGGGGCTGGGAACACTGAAGCTTTCTTT
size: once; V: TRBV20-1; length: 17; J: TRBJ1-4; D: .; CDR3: CSAHPPAGGLANEKLFF; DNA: TGCAGTGCTCATCCCCCAGCGGGGGGGCTGGCTAATGAAAAACTGTTTTTT
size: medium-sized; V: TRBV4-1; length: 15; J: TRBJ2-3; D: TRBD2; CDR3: CASSRREAPADTQYF; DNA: TGCGCCAGCAGCCGCCGGGAGGCCCCCGCAGATACGCAGTATTTT